This T cell receptor beta chain was found in a study of circulating and synovial CD4+ cells in juvenile arthritis. Only in-frame clones appear in the TCRdb table, and some are missing; sequencing was by immunoSEQ multiplex PCR. The data hold about 32,000 clones, with roughly 95% observed a single time. Overall study findings and caveats: T cell genome counts differed by at least an order of magnitude between CPL and CD4 samples. Deeper sequencing increased measured overlap with synovial clonotypes. Circulating pathogenic-like lymphocytes shared a substantially higher fraction of CDR3 sequences with synovium than bulk blood.

To note about this clone: No antigen is known for it.

This CDR3 has 13 amino acids. Germline V gene data show CDR1 as SGHNT and CDR2 as YYREEE (reference sequence). Trimming cost V 0 bases and J 5 bases, with 7 bases left between them. The genes are TRBV5-4 and TRBJ2-3; D is possibly TRBD2 (5 bases). Sequenced material: CD4+ T cells from blood. The sequence was collected from a human donor with juvenile idiopathic arthritis. This CDR3 reads CASSLVGRDTQYF. The CDR3 bases are TGTGCCAGCAGCTTGGTGGGGAGAGATACGCAGTATTTT.